The source of this T cell receptor (beta chain) is a study of blood T cell repertoires in COVID-19. About the research overall: Acute-phase and convalescent COVID-19 samples originated in the United States, Italy and Spain. From T cells, B-cell-depleted T cells, or PBMCs came the material, which was cDNA or gDNA.

The CDR3 runs 12 residues. The ends were cut back, 11 bases at V and 0 bases at J, with 10 bases in the middle. The germline gives CDR1 SEHNR, CDR2 FQNEAQ (reference sequence). Under the authors' procedure: Reference gene primer amplification in the assay estimated nucleated cell counts. The protocol was immunoSEQ multiplex PCR, while the TCRdb copy is restricted to in-frame clones and leaves out a portion. The V and J calls and the clone size are those of that table, but D and trimming were determined from the DNA. The data show roughly 200,000 clones, roughly 80% seen once. This TCR came from a human donor in a cohort sampled during active COVID-19. Sequencing was done on a sample of peripheral blood. This chain links TRBV7-9 with TRBJ1-1, with D unclear. The CDR3 DNA is TGTGCCGCCCGGGAGGTGAACACTGAAGCTTTCTTT. The encoded protein is CAAREVNTEAFF.